This entry lists 3 T cell receptor beta chains sequenced from one sample in a study of blood T cell repertoires in COVID-19. Some clones are missing from TCRdb's copy, which holds only in-frame ones; the method was immunoSEQ multiplex PCR. The sample lists around 140,000 clones, less than 85% occurring once. The sample was peripheral blood. The source is a woman of 80 years or more with acute or convalescent COVID-19.

The rearrangement uses TRBV7-5 and TRBJ1-5. TRBV7-5 is classified as a pseudogene. The CDR3 sequence is 15 residues long. CDR3 sequence: CARSSPRGGNQPQHF. For the CDR3, the DNA is TGTGCCAGAAGCTCCCCCCGGGGAGGGAATCAGCCCCAGCATTTT.

There are a few counts of this clone. This chain links TRBV5-1 with TRBJ1-3; TRBD1 matches at 7 bases. The CDR3 totals 17 residues. V shed 0 bases and J 0 bases; nucleotides not matched to a gene: 6. Germline values: CDR1 SGHRS, CDR2 YFSETQ. CDR3 coding DNA: TGCGCCAGCAGCTTGGTAATGGGACAGAGCTCTGGAAACACCATATATTTT. This translates into CASSLVMGQSSGNTIYF.

The rearrangement links TRBV7-9 to TRBJ1-4; a possible D gene is TRBD1 (5 bases). There are 15 residues in the CDR3. V lost 5 bases and J lost 2, with 12 bases in between. The germline CDR1 and CDR2 sequences are SEHNR and FQNEAQ (reference sequence). The CDR3 here is CASSLREGTNEKLFF. DNA of the CDR3: TGTGCCAGCAGCCTCAGGGAAGGCACTAATGAAAAACTGTTTTTT.